The 28 T cell receptor beta chains given below trace back to one sample, sequenced in a study of healthy donors' naive CD4 and CD8 T cells. A linear amplification protocol produced the TCR libraries from 400 to 550 ng of total RNA. One entry per CDR3 protein, called by TCRdb with MiXCR from the reads. The sample yields about 180,000 distinct CDR3 sequences, 65% to 75% seen once. Sequenced material: naive CD4+ and CD8+ T cells sorted from blood, pooled from several donors. The receptors derive from a pool of human donors in good health; the sample pools cells from several healthy donors.

V is TRBV15 and J is TRBJ2-1; 9 bases are shared with TRBD2. This CDR3 has 17 residues. Trimming at V came to 5 bases and at J to 0 bases, leaving 8 bases not matched to a gene. Germline V lookup: CDR1 LNHNV, CDR2 YYDKDF (reference sequence). The CDR3 is CATSLAGLYSSYNEQFF. The DNA for the CDR3 is TGTGCCACCAGCCTAGCGGGACTATATAGCTCCTACAATGAGCAGTTCTTC.

This CDR3 is CASRANRGWTEAFF. The CDR3 nucleotides are TGTGCCAGCAGAGCTAACAGGGGGTGGACTGAAGCTTTCTTT. This chain joins TRBV11-1 and TRBJ1-1; TRBD1 aligns across 8 bases. The CDR3 has 14 residues. CDR1 is SGHAT, CDR2 FQDESV, per germline (reference sequence). With 6 bases clipped from V and 5 bases from J, the junction kept 8 bases outside the gene matches.

This clonotype was observed a handful of times. This chain connects TRBV6-5 to TRBJ2-5; 8 bases match TRBD1. The ends lost 5 bases at V and 5 bases at J; junction bases unmatched: 4. This CDR3 spans 13 amino acids. In germline, CDR1 is MNHEY, CDR2 SVGAGI. The CDR3 bases are TGTGCCAGCAGTAAGAACAGGGGGGAGACCCAGTACTTC. This sequence encodes CASSKNRGETQYF.

The chain has TRBV4-2 and TRBJ1-2; D unclear. There are 15 residues in the CDR3. V lost 0 bases to trimming and J lost 3 bases, with 11 bases between them. Per the germline V gene, CDR1 is LGHNA and CDR2 is YNFKEQ. This chain's CDR3 is CASSQDSGRHYGYTF. The CDR3 nucleotides read TGTGCCAGCAGCCAAGATTCGGGCAGGCACTATGGCTACACCTTC.

The CDR3 DNA is TGTGCCAGCTCACTCGGACAGCTAGTCCCTAACTATGGCTACACCTTC. Protein product: CASSLGQLVPNYGYTF. The chain links TRBV18 to TRBJ1-2, with a weak D call TRBD1 (6 bases). The germline CDR1 and CDR2 sequences are KGHSH and LQKENI. V was trimmed by 4 bases and J by 0 bases, leaving 15 bases between them. The CDR3 is made up of 16 amino acids.

The CDR3 DNA follows: TGTGCCAGCAGTTTCAGCTACCGGGGTAACACTGAAGCTTTCTTT. Encoded protein: CASSFSYRGNTEAFF. The rearrangement links TRBV27 to TRBJ1-1; D is unclear. Looked up from germline, CDR1 is MNHEY and CDR2 is SMNVEV (reference sequence). This CDR3 spans 15 amino acids. V was clipped by 3 bases and J by 2 bases, with 13 bases between them.

The genes are TRBV19 and TRBJ2-1, with a possible D match to TRBD1 (6 bases). Germline values: CDR1 LNHDA, CDR2 SQIVND (reference sequence). The CDR3 extends over 14 amino acids. V lost 6 bases, J lost 7 bases, and 16 bases lay in between. The CDR3 DNA reads as TGTGCCAGTAGGACACCCGGGACAAGGAATGAGCAGTTCTTC. This translates into CASRTPGTRNEQFF.

The rearrangement joins TRBV20-1 to TRBJ1-1, with D possibly matching TRBD1 (6 bases). Trimming took off 1 base at V and 0 bases at J, with 18 bases between the two ends. This CDR3 region has 17 residues. The V gene's germline CDR1 is DFQATT and CDR2 SNEGSKA (reference sequence). As DNA, the CDR3 is TGCAGTGCTAGAGGTATAACCCCGGGACATCTGAACACTGAAGCTTTCTTT. Translated: CSARGITPGHLNTEAFF.

This rearrangement joins TRBV6-2 or TRBV6-3 to TRBJ2-7; D is possibly TRBD1 or TRBD2 (5 bases each). CDR1 and CDR2 from the germline V gene are MNHEY and SVGEGT. CDR3 length: 13 amino acids. V lost 2 bases and J lost 2, with 7 bases in between. CDR3 DNA sequence: TGTGCCAGCAGTTACAAGGGACCCTACGAGCAGTACTTC. Amino acids: CASSYKGPYEQYF.

The genes are TRBV7-8 and TRBJ2-4, with D perhaps TRBD1 (5 bases). Germline CDR1 is SGHVS and CDR2 is FQNEAQ. There are 16 residues in the CDR3. Trimming removed 1 base from V and 2 bases from J, with 12 bases in between. This CDR3 reads CASSLGRRVTKNIQYF. The DNA for the CDR3 is TGTGCCAGCAGCTTAGGTCGCAGGGTAACCAAAAACATTCAGTACTTC.

This clonotype was counted a few times. Here the CDR3 reads CSASGWGGTQYF. DNA for the CDR3: TGCAGCGCTTCGGGCTGGGGAGGGACCCAGTACTTC. The chain has TRBV29-1 and TRBJ2-5, with D tentatively TRBD2 (6 bases). This CDR3 region has 12 residues. Between the trimmed V and J ends, which lost 7 bases and 7 bases, there was a span of 16 bases. The germline V gene encodes CDR1 SQVTM and CDR2 ANQGSEA.

The gene calls are TRBV15 and TRBJ2-3; D unresolved. This CDR3 region has 10 residues. Germline CDR1 and CDR2: LNHNV and YYDKDF (reference sequence). Trimming removed 8 bases from V and 3 bases from J, with 3 bases in between. The CDR3 protein is CATGTDTQYF. The CDR3 DNA sequence: TGTGCCACCGGTACAGATACGCAGTATTTT.

The chain joins TRBV29-1 to TRBJ2-3; 7 bases are a match to TRBD1. Germline-derived CDR1 and CDR2 are SQVTM and ANQGSEA. The CDR3 consists of 14 residues. The V gene end was trimmed by 7 bases and the J gene end by 3 bases; junction bases not matched to a gene: 10. Here the CDR3 reads CSGSQGQLTDTQYF. In nucleotides, the CDR3 is TGCAGCGGATCCCAGGGACAGCTGACAGATACGCAGTATTTT.

This clonotype appeared once. This sequence joins TRBV6-1 and TRBJ2-7; TRBD2 matches 8 bases. There are 17 residues in the CDR3. Germline V lookup: CDR1 MNHNS, CDR2 SASEGT. Trimming removed 1 base from V and 0 bases from J; junction bases left unmatched: 8. The CDR3 region has the DNA TGTGCCAGCAGTGAAGGGGCCCTAGCGGGTGACTCCTACGAGCAGTACTTC. Translation: CASSEGALAGDSYEQYF.

In this sample, this clonotype turned up a few times. A much larger clone differs by one base, so this may be a read error. V usage is TRBV4-3 and J usage is TRBJ1-1; 8 bases fit TRBD1. The CDR3 loop spans 14 amino acids. The J segment lost 6 bases and the V segment lost 4 bases, leaving 7 bases of the junction unmatched. Germline V CDR1 and CDR2: LGHNA, YSLEER. The DNA for the CDR3 is TGCGCCAGCAGCCTGAACAGGGGGTCGGCTGAAGCTTTCTTT. Protein sequence: CASSLNRGSAEAFF.

The chain is built from TRBV19 and TRBJ2-1, with unresolved D. This CDR3 is built from 15 residues. V was pared by 7 bases and J by 1 base, with 14 bases between. Per germline, CDR1 LNHDA and CDR2 SQIVND (reference sequence). CDR3 nucleotide sequence: TGTGCCAGTACCTCCGACTCTAGTTCCTACAATGAGCAGTTCTTC. It is translated as CASTSDSSSYNEQFF.

This clonotype came up a few times. This chain's CDR3 is CAWRGDYSYEQYF. The CDR3 DNA reads as TGTGCCTGGAGGGGGGACTACTCCTACGAGCAGTACTTC. The V gene is TRBV30, the J gene TRBJ2-7, with 7 bases fitting TRBD2. This CDR3 comprises 13 residues. V was clipped by 3 bases and J by 0 bases; unmatched bases: 2. CDR1 is GTSNPN, CDR2 SVGIG, per germline (reference sequence). The complete variable domain, with remaining parts taken from reference TRBV30 and TRBJ2-7, reads SQTIHQWPATLVQPVGSPLSLECTVEGTSNPNLYWYRQAAGRGLQLLFYSVGIGQISSEVPQNLSASRPQDRQFILSSKKLLLSDSGFYLCAWRGDYSYEQYFGPGTRLTVT.

This clonotype was detected once. V and J are TRBV30 and TRBJ2-3; D might be TRBD2 (6 bases). Germline CDR1 GTSNPN, CDR2 SVGIG (reference sequence). V gave up 0 bases and J gave up 6 bases, with 25 bases separating them. This CDR3 spans 18 amino acids. The CDR3 here is CAWSVRWGLTNSWDTQYF. The CDR3 DNA reads as TGTGCCTGGAGTGTACGTTGGGGACTCACGAATAGTTGGGATACGCAGTATTTT.

The V gene is TRBV6-5, the J gene TRBJ2-7; D gene uncertain. V was trimmed by 0 bases and J by 1 base, leaving 7 bases between them. Looked up from germline, CDR1 is MNHEY and CDR2 is SVGAGI. The CDR3 has 14 amino acids. The CDR3 DNA reads as TGTGCCAGCAGTTACTCGCCAAGTTCCTACGAGCAGTACTTC. Its protein is CASSYSPSSYEQYF.

The genes are TRBV11-2 and TRBJ2-7; D is unclear. V was pared by 4 bases and J by 4 bases, with 8 bases between. Germline values: CDR1 SGHAT, CDR2 FQNNGV. The CDR3 runs to 12 residues. The CDR3 DNA reads TGTGCCAGCAGCTCCTACCGTTACGAGCAGTACTTC. Protein sequence: CASSSYRYEQYF. Drawing the rest from reference TRBV11-2 and TRBJ2-7, the complete variable domain is EAGVAQSPRYKIIEKRQSVAFWCNPISGHATLYWYQQILGQGPKLLIQFQNNGVVDDSQLPKDRFSAERLKGVDSTLKIQPAKLEDSAVYLCASSSYRYEQYFGPGTRLTVT.

This clonotype appeared a single time. The chain is built from TRBV19 and TRBJ1-5, with 9 nucleotides matching TRBD1. Germline loops: CDR1 LNHDA, CDR2 SQIVND (reference sequence). This CDR3 is built from 16 residues. V gave up 2 bases and J gave up 4 bases; unmatched junction bases: 6. The CDR3 region is CASSILLGQGNQPQHF. The CDR3 coding sequence is TGTGCCAGTAGTATACTGTTGGGACAGGGTAATCAGCCCCAGCATTTT.

This sequence joins TRBV20-1 and TRBJ2-7; 8 bases map to TRBD2. Trimming cost V 8 bases and J 0 bases; bases outside gene matches: 12. The germline V gene encodes CDR1 DFQATT and CDR2 SNEGSKA (reference sequence). The CDR3 sequence is 15 residues long. CDR3 sequence: CSTLGAGGTSYEQYF. For the CDR3, the DNA is TGCAGTACACTCGGGGCGGGGGGCACCTCCTACGAGCAGTACTTC.

The J gene is TRBJ1-4, the V gene TRBV30; no clear D. Trimming removed 0 bases at V and 7 bases at J, with 9 bases between. Germline values: CDR1 GTSNPN, CDR2 SVGIG (reference sequence). The length of the CDR3 is 13 residues. The CDR3 region is CAWSVQGSEKLFF. The CDR3 nucleotides read TGTGCCTGGAGTGTACAAGGGAGTGAAAAACTGTTTTTT. Filled out from reference TRBV30 and TRBJ1-4, the complete variable domain reads SQTIHQWPATLVQPVGSPLSLECTVEGTSNPNLYWYRQAAGRGLQLLFYSVGIGQISSEVPQNLSASRPQDRQFILSSKKLLLSDSGFYLCAWSVQGSEKLFFGSGTQLSVL.

This clonotype was seen once. The chain has TRBV20-1 and TRBJ2-1; 14 nucleotides match TRBD2. The length of the CDR3 is 16 residues. Germline V gene lookup returns CDR1 DFQATT and CDR2 SNEGSKA (reference sequence). The junction had 8 bases not matched to a gene; V was cut back by 2 bases and J by 8 bases. CDR3 coding DNA: TGCAGTGCTAGATCCCAGACTAGCGGGAGGGTCTATGAGCAGTTCTTC. Translation gives CSARSQTSGRVYEQFF.

This clonotype has more than one count but fewer than ten. The chain recombines TRBV29-1 with TRBJ2-7; 12 nucleotides line up with TRBD1. The germline V gene encodes CDR1 SQVTM and CDR2 ANQGSEA. The CDR3 covers 15 residues. The V and J ends lost 3 bases and 7 bases, in that order; junction bases with no gene match: 10. The CDR3: CSVEAPGQGAREQYF. CDR3 DNA sequence: TGCAGCGTTGAGGCACCGGGACAGGGGGCTCGGGAGCAGTACTTC.

The V call is TRBV6-2 or TRBV6-3, the J call TRBJ1-5; D perhaps matches TRBD1 (6 bases). CDR3 size: 13 residues. V lost 2 bases and J 7 bases, leaving 9 bases between the germline ends. Germline V gives CDR1 MNHEY, CDR2 SVGEGT. The CDR3 here is CASSYTGHQPQHF. CDR3 coding DNA: TGTGCCAGCAGTTACACAGGGCACCAGCCCCAGCATTTT.

The gene calls are TRBV29-1 and TRBJ1-1; the match to TRBD1 covers 9 bases. The CDR3 consists of 13 residues. In germline, CDR1 is SQVTM, CDR2 ANQGSEA. The J segment lost 6 bases and the V segment lost 6 bases, leaving 8 bases of the junction unmatched. CDR3 in amino acids: CSVGRDRESEAFF. The CDR3 nucleotides read TGCAGCGTCGGAAGGGACAGGGAGTCTGAAGCTTTCTTT. Supplemented by reference TRBV29-1 and TRBJ1-1, the full variable domain reads SAVISQKPSRDICQRGTSLTIQCQVDSQVTMMFWYRQQPGQSLTLIATANQGSEATYESGFVIDKFPISRPNLTFSTLTVSNMSPEDSSIYLCSVGRDRESEAFFGQGTRLTVV.

The V and J genes are TRBV10-3 and TRBJ2-1, with TRBD2 matching 10 bases. Trimming took 7 bases from V and 8 from J; bases not matched to a gene: 5. The CDR3 is 13 amino acids. Germline values: CDR1 ENHRY, CDR2 SYGVKD. CDR3 in amino acids: CAIMGTSEDEQFF. CDR3 sequence (DNA): TGTGCCATCATGGGGACTAGCGAGGATGAGCAGTTCTTC.